These 30 T cell receptor beta chains were sequenced from one sample in a study of Ad26.COV2.S vaccination and SARS-CoV-2 variants. Clones were sequenced by immunoSEQ multiplex PCR, and TCRdb holds only the in-frame ones, with some missing. The table has over 130,000 clones, just over 85% seen once; the top ten hold around 5%. Sequences were derived from peripheral blood, sampled after recovery from COVID-19. These receptors originate from a human donor who had recovered from COVID-19.

This clone was recorded only once. This sequence joins TRBV5-4 and TRBJ1-2; TRBD1 might be the D (6 bases). The CDR3 has 14 residues. The germline gives CDR1 SGHNT, CDR2 YYREEE (reference sequence). V lost 1 base and J 8 bases, leaving 15 bases between the germline ends. CDR3 sequence (DNA): TGTGCCAGCAGCTTGCCGGGGGGCCCTACAGGCTACACCTTC. Its protein is CASSLPGGPTGYTF. Drawing the rest from reference TRBV5-4 and TRBJ1-2, the complete variable domain is ETGVTQSPTHLIKTRGQQVTLRCSSQSGHNTVSWYQQALGQGPQFIFQYYREEENGRGNFPPRFSGLQFPNYSSELNVNALELDDSALYLCASSLPGGPTGYTFGSGTRLTVV.

This clone was counted between two and nine times. The chain carries TRBV2 and TRBJ2-1; the match to TRBD1 covers 9 bases. V was pared by 4 bases and J by 7 bases, with 8 bases of the junction left unmatched. This CDR3 region has 15 residues. Germline values: CDR1 SNHLY, CDR2 FYNNEI. The CDR3 spells CASSAPGQGQNEQFF. DNA of the CDR3: TGTGCCAGCAGTGCCCCCGGACAGGGGCAGAATGAGCAGTTCTTC.

This clone was picked up one time. The chain links TRBV5-4 to TRBJ2-7; D remains ambiguous. CDR3 length: 14 residues. The V gene's germline CDR1 is SGHNT and CDR2 YYREEE (reference sequence). V was clipped by 3 bases and J by 3 bases, with 13 bases between them. The CDR3 spells CASSSQTLGYEQYF. CDR3 in DNA: TGTGCCAGCAGCTCCCAGACCCTTGGCTACGAGCAGTACTTC.

The V gene is TRBV10-1, the J gene TRBJ2-3; D remains unclear. CDR1 and CDR2 from the germline V gene are WNHNN and SYGVQD (reference sequence). The V gene lost 11 bases and the J gene lost 8 bases, with 11 bases spanning the gap. The CDR3 has 10 residues. The CDR3 spells CAGSPTTQYF. DNA for the CDR3: TGCGCCGGGTCCCCCACTACGCAGTATTTT.

The chain recombines TRBV10-3 with TRBJ1-1, with D tentatively TRBD1 (6 bases). Trimming cost V 6 bases and J 1 base, with 9 bases left between them. Germline V CDR1 and CDR2: ENHRY, SYGVKD. CDR3 size: 13 residues. CDR3 nucleotides: TGTGCCATCAGAAGGACAGCGAACACTGAAGCTTTCTTT. The encoded protein is CAIRRTANTEAFF.

This chain connects TRBV9 to TRBJ2-1, with a weak D call TRBD2 (7 bases). The CDR3 extends over 15 amino acids. Germline V CDR1 and CDR2: SGDLS, YYNGEE. V lost 4 bases, J lost 1 base, and 12 bases lay in between. The CDR3 coding sequence is TGTGCCAGCAGCTGGGGGGGCCCTTCCTACAATGAGCAGTTCTTC. The encoded protein is CASSWGGPSYNEQFF.

The CDR3, as DNA: TGCGCCAGCAGCCAAGAGGGCCAGGGTAATTCACCCCTCCACTTT. Residues: CASSQEGQGNSPLHF. The V gene is TRBV4-1, the J gene TRBJ1-6; tentatively, D is TRBD1 (5 bases). CDR1 and CDR2 from the germline V gene are MGHRA and YSYEKL. V was clipped by 0 bases and J by 6 bases, with 9 bases between them. This CDR3 is built from 15 residues.

The rearrangement uses TRBV5-1 and TRBJ2-3; the match to TRBD2 covers 8 bases. With 2 bases clipped from V and 2 bases from J, the junction kept 4 bases outside the gene matches. Germline V gives CDR1 SGHRS, CDR2 YFSETQ. CDR3 length: 15 amino acids. CDR3 loop: CASSFSGAPTDTQYF. The CDR3 coding sequence is TGCGCCAGCAGCTTTAGCGGGGCTCCCACAGATACGCAGTATTTT.

The chain combines TRBV5-4 with TRBJ2-7; 7 bases line up with TRBD1. Germline V gives CDR1 SGHNT, CDR2 YYREEE (reference sequence). Unmatched junction bases numbered 4, after V lost 1 base and J lost 3 bases. This CDR3 region has 14 residues. CDR3 nucleotide sequence: TGTGCCAGCAGCTTGACAGGGGCGAGCTACGAGCAGTACTTC. It encodes CASSLTGASYEQYF.

This chain connects TRBV2 to TRBJ1-1; unclear D gene. The V and J ends lost 0 bases and 11 bases respectively, with 22 bases between them. From germline, CDR1 is SNHLY and CDR2 FYNNEI. CDR3 size: 16 residues. In DNA, the CDR3 is TGTGCCAGCAGTGAAGCCCTAAGGTCGAGAGCGAGCGGCGCTTTCTTT. Amino acid sequence: CASSEALRSRASGAFF.

This chain connects TRBV2 to TRBJ1-6; TRBD1 is a possible D gene (5 bases). V lost 6 bases, J lost 9 bases, and 9 bases lay in between. Per the germline V gene, CDR1 is SNHLY and CDR2 is FYNNEI. The CDR3 sequence is 12 residues long. CDR3 amino acids: CASRLTGSPLHF. Written as DNA, the CDR3 is TGTGCCAGCAGACTCACAGGTTCACCCCTCCACTTT.

On this clone itself: A read error may produce the germline difference seen at one junction end. The rearrangement joins TRBV24-1 to TRBJ2-3; D gene ambiguous. The length of the CDR3 is 12 residues. The germline gives CDR1 KGHDR, CDR2 SFDVKD. CDR3 sequence reads: CATSVSTDTQYF. CDR3 DNA: TGTGCCACCAGTGTCAGCACTGATACGCAGTATTTT.

The V call is TRBV14, the J call TRBJ1-2; D gene uncertain. The CDR3 extends over 15 amino acids. From germline, CDR1 is SGHDN and CDR2 FVKESK. V lost 0 bases, J lost 5 bases, and 13 bases lay in between. This CDR3 reads CASSQDQRDRYGYTF. The CDR3 bases are TGTGCCAGCAGCCAAGATCAAAGGGATCGGTATGGCTACACCTTC. The variable domain in full, completed from reference TRBV14 and TRBJ1-2, reads EAGVTQFPSHSVIEKGQTVTLRCDPISGHDNLYWYRRVMGKEIKFLLHFVKESKQDESGMPNNRFLAERTGGTYSTLKVQPAELEDSGVYFCASSQDQRDRYGYTFGSGTRLTVV.

This rearrangement joins TRBV7-2 to TRBJ1-1; the D gene is possibly TRBD1 (5 bases). V lost 2 bases, J lost 0 bases, and 10 bases lay in between. CDR3 length: 15 amino acids. Per the germline V gene, CDR1 is SGHTA and CDR2 is FQGNSA. CDR3 sequence (DNA): TGTGCCAGCAGCTTAAGGGACCGGATGAACACTGAAGCTTTCTTT. Protein: CASSLRDRMNTEAFF.

In this sample, this clone turned up a few times. The J gene is TRBJ2-5, the V gene TRBV14, with a weak D call TRBD1 (5 bases). Germline V gene data show CDR1 as SGHDN and CDR2 as FVKESK. The V end lost 1 base, the J end lost 2 bases, and 8 bases lay between the germline ends. The length of the CDR3 is 14 residues. CDR3 loop: CASSQVQGQETQYF. In DNA, the CDR3 is TGTGCCAGCAGCCAAGTCCAGGGTCAAGAGACCCAGTACTTC.

This sequence joins TRBV28 and TRBJ1-1; the D gene is possibly TRBD1 (6 bases). CDR1 is MDHEN, CDR2 SYDVKM, per germline. This CDR3 comprises 15 residues. Trimming took off 2 bases at V and 5 bases at J, with 15 bases between the two ends. This CDR3 reads CASSLGGAGRTEAFF. CDR3 bases: TGTGCCAGCAGTTTAGGGGGGGCCGGGAGAACTGAAGCTTTCTTT.

CDR3 DNA: TGTGCCAGCAGTGCCGGGGACAGACCCCTGGTGGATGGCTACACCTTC. Its protein is CASSAGDRPLVDGYTF. The chain links TRBV28 to TRBJ1-2, with 7 nucleotides matching TRBD1. Germline CDR1 reads MDHEN; CDR2 reads SYDVKM. CDR3 length: 16 amino acids. V shed 5 bases and J 6 bases; nucleotides not matched to a gene: 15.

The V and J genes are TRBV28 and TRBJ1-5, with a weak D call TRBD1 (6 bases). V was shortened by 5 bases and J by 1 base, with 12 bases between the two germline ends. The germline CDR1 and CDR2 sequences are MDHEN and SYDVKM. The CDR3 consists of 15 residues. CDR3 region: CASSPRDNSNQPQHF. The CDR3 DNA sequence: TGTGCCAGCAGTCCCCGGGACAACAGCAATCAGCCCCAGCATTTT.

This clone turned up a few times. Other DNA variants within this sample encode the same CDR3. The CDR3 nucleotides read TGTGCCAGCAGCCAAGCAGGATTGAACACCGGGGAGCTGTTTTTT. Protein sequence: CASSQAGLNTGELFF. This chain links TRBV14 with TRBJ2-2; D remains ambiguous. With 1 base removed from V and 1 base from J, the gap between germline ends came to 7 bases. There are 15 residues in the CDR3. Germline V gene lookup returns CDR1 SGHDN and CDR2 FVKESK.

The chain has TRBV7-6 and TRBJ1-5; tentatively, D is TRBD1 (5 bases). CDR1 is SGHVS, CDR2 FNYEAQ, per germline. V lost 2 bases, J lost 0 bases, and 11 bases lay in between. The CDR3 totals 16 residues. The CDR3 nucleotides read TGTGCCAGCAGCTTAAGAGGCAGGGATAGCAATCAGCCCCAGCATTTT. This translates into CASSLRGRDSNQPQHF.

This clone showed up just a few times. This chain connects TRBV2 to TRBJ1-5; D is unresolved. There are 13 residues in the CDR3. V lost 6 bases to trimming and J lost 2 bases, with 8 bases between them. Germline V gene lookup returns CDR1 SNHLY and CDR2 FYNNEI. The CDR3 here is CASRDLGNQPQHF. DNA for the CDR3: TGTGCCAGCAGGGACCTTGGCAATCAGCCCCAGCATTTT.

The chain employs TRBV29-1 and TRBJ1-1, with 7 bases matching TRBD1. With V trimmed by 4 bases and J by 6 bases, 2 bases remained unmatched. The germline gives CDR1 SQVTM, CDR2 ANQGSEA. The CDR3 has 11 amino acids. In nucleotides, the CDR3 is TGCAGCGTTGGACAGGGTGCTGAAGCTTTCTTT. This sequence encodes CSVGQGAEAFF.

This rearrangement joins TRBV18 to TRBJ1-3, with a tentative D call TRBD1 (5 bases). This CDR3 has 16 residues. The V gene lost 7 bases and the J gene lost 0 bases, with 16 bases spanning the gap. CDR1 and CDR2 from the germline V gene are KGHSH and LQKENI. DNA of the CDR3: TGTGCCAGCTACGGCCTTGTGGGGCCCTCTGGAAACACCATATATTTT. It encodes CASYGLVGPSGNTIYF.

This clone was seen a single time. This chain joins TRBV28 and TRBJ1-2, with D unclear. The CDR3 has 13 amino acids. Looked up from germline, CDR1 is MDHEN and CDR2 is SYDVKM. V lost 3 bases and J lost 6, with 11 bases in between. The DNA of the CDR3 is TGTGCCAGCAGTTTCAGCGGAAACGATGGCTACACCTTC. Amino acids: CASSFSGNDGYTF.

The chain joins TRBV6-1 to TRBJ2-1; 8 nucleotides align to TRBD2. There are 15 residues in the CDR3. Germline CDR1 MNHNS, CDR2 SASEGT. Trimming removed 0 bases from V and 6 bases from J; junction bases left unmatched: 4. The CDR3 spells CASSEASGGSNEQFF. CDR3 DNA: TGTGCCAGCAGTGAAGCCAGCGGGGGATCCAATGAGCAGTTCTTC.

V gene TRBV7-9 combines with J gene TRBJ2-3, with TRBD1 as a possible D gene (6 bases). CDR1 is SEHNR, CDR2 FQNEAQ, per germline (reference sequence). The V end was cut by 1 base, the J end by 4 bases, with 9 bases between. The CDR3 length is 14 residues. CDR3 in DNA: TGTGCCAGCAGCTTAGGGGGGCTAGCAGATACGCAGTATTTT. Translating gives CASSLGGLADTQYF.

CDR3 DNA: TGTGCCAGCAGCCAAGATTCGAGGGGTACCTACAATGAGCAGTTCTTC. Amino acid sequence: CASSQDSRGTYNEQFF. V usage is TRBV3-1 (or the pseudogene TRBV3-2) and J usage is TRBJ2-1; the D call may be TRBD1 or TRBD2 (5 bases each). From germline, CDR1 is LGHDT and CDR2 YNNKEL (reference sequence). The germline V and J ends were trimmed by 0 bases and 2 bases, with 11 bases remaining between them. This CDR3 contains 16 residues.

The V and J genes are TRBV15 and TRBJ1-4; D unresolved. Trimming shortened V by 3 bases and J by 8 bases, and 10 bases separated the two germline ends. The CDR3 loop spans 13 amino acids. Germline V gene sequence: CDR1 LNHNV, CDR2 YYDKDF (reference sequence). The CDR3 DNA reads as TGTGCCACCAGCAGGGGGTCTTTAGAAAAACTGTTTTTT. Encoded protein: CATSRGSLEKLFF.

This clone was observed once. This rearrangement joins TRBV7-2 to TRBJ2-1; TRBD1 aligns across 9 bases. Per the germline V gene, CDR1 is SGHTA and CDR2 is FQGNSA. The CDR3 spans 15 residues. Trimming at V came to 5 bases and at J to 5 bases, leaving 7 bases not matched to a gene. CDR3 nucleotides: TGTGCCAGCAGCCCCGGACAGGGGCTAGACAATGAGCAGTTCTTC. Translated: CASSPGQGLDNEQFF.

The chain carries TRBV11-2 and TRBJ2-1, with TRBD1 identical over 11 bases. The CDR3 sequence is 17 residues long. V was clipped by 4 bases and J by 5 bases; unmatched bases: 10. CDR1 is SGHAT, CDR2 FQNNGV, per germline. The CDR3, as DNA: TGTGCCAGCAGCTACATCCGGGGACAGGGGGACAACAATGAGCAGTTCTTC. Its translation: CASSYIRGQGDNNEQFF.